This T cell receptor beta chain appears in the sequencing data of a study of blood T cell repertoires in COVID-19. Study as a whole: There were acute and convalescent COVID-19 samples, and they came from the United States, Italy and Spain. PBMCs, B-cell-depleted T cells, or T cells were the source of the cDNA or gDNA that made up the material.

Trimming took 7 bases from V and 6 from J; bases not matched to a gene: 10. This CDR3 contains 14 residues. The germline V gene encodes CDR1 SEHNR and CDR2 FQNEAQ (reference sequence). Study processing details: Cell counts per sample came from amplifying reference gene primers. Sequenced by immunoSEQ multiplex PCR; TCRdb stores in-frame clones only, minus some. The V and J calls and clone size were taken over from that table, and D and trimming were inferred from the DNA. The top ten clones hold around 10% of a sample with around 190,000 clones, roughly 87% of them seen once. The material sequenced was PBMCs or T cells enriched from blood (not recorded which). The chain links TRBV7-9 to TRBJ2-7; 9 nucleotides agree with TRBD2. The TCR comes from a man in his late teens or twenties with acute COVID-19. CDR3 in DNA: TGTGCCAGCACCCCCGGGACTAGCAGCGCCGAGCAGTACTTC. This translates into CASTPGTSSAEQYF.